The 11 T cell receptor beta chains below all came from one sample that was sequenced in a study of blood T cell repertoires in COVID-19. Profiling relied on immunoSEQ multiplex PCR, and the TCRdb table lists in-frame clones only, not all of them. The sample includes about 160,000 clones, about 88% of them seen just once. The sequenced sample consisted of peripheral blood. The origin of the receptors is a man aged 35-49 years with acute or convalescent COVID-19.

CDR3 sequence: CASSLQGSDTQYF. CDR3 coding DNA: TGCGCCAGCAGCTTACAGGGTTCAGATACGCAGTATTTT. The chain employs TRBV5-1 and TRBJ2-3, with a tentative D call TRBD1 (6 bases). V lost 2 bases and J lost 4, with 8 bases in between. This CDR3 comprises 13 residues. Looked up from germline, CDR1 is SGHRS and CDR2 is YFSETQ.

The rearrangement uses TRBV30 and TRBJ2-3; D is perhaps TRBD2 (5 bases). This CDR3 has 15 amino acids. Trimming stripped 4 bases from V and 0 bases from J, with 14 bases between. The germline V gene has CDR1 GTSNPN and CDR2 SVGIG (reference sequence). The CDR3 reads CAWTLAPESTDTQYF. The CDR3 region has the DNA TGTGCCTGGACCCTAGCTCCGGAAAGCACAGATACGCAGTATTTT.

This clone has more than one count but fewer than ten. The chain recombines TRBV27 with TRBJ1-5; 9 positions agree with TRBD1. Germline assignment: CDR1 MNHEY and CDR2 SMNVEV (reference sequence). The J segment lost 3 bases and the V segment lost 9 bases, leaving 18 bases of the junction unmatched. The CDR3 is made up of 18 amino acids. CDR3 DNA: TGTGCCAGACCGGGACAGGGCATTGATGAGGATTTCAATCAGCCCCAGCATTTT. This sequence encodes CARPGQGIDEDFNQPQHF.

The chain combines TRBV29-1 with TRBJ2-1; TRBD1 might be the D (6 bases). Trimming removed 3 bases at V and 2 bases at J, with 14 bases between. The V gene's germline CDR1 is SQVTM and CDR2 ANQGSEA. This CDR3 comprises 15 residues. The DNA for the CDR3 is TGCAGCGTTGATTCAGGGGAGTCCCCCTACAATGAGCAGTTCTTC. This sequence encodes CSVDSGESPYNEQFF.

V gene TRBV28 combines with J gene TRBJ1-4; a weak D match, TRBD1 (6 bases). CDR1 and CDR2 (germline): MDHEN, SYDVKM. CDR3 size: 19 residues. V was trimmed by 5 bases and J by 6 bases, leaving 28 bases between them. CDR3 sequence reads: CASSPFGGQARWGDEKLFF. In DNA form, the CDR3 reads TGTGCCAGCAGTCCCTTCGGGGGGCAGGCTCGATGGGGTGATGAAAAACTGTTTTTT.

The chain links TRBV5-8 to TRBJ1-6; maybe TRBD1 (5 bases). V was pared by 4 bases and J by 11 bases, with 10 bases between. Germline V gene data show CDR1 as SGHTS and CDR2 as YDEGEE. CDR3 length: 12 residues. The CDR3 here is CASSRGWPPLHF. DNA of the CDR3: TGTGCCAGCAGCCGGGGGTGGCCACCCCTCCACTTT.

The chain joins TRBV9 to TRBJ1-1; weak D call: TRBD1 (5 bases). Germline V gene sequence: CDR1 SGDLS, CDR2 YYNGEE. Deletions cut 3 bases from V and 0 bases from J, with 18 bases between. The CDR3 is made up of 17 amino acids. The CDR3 DNA reads as TGTGCCAGCAGCGCGTCAGGCAATGGGGGGATGAACACTGAAGCTTTCTTT. Amino acids: CASSASGNGGMNTEAFF.

This chain uses TRBV2 with TRBJ1-5; TRBD1 aligns across 8 bases. Per the germline V gene, CDR1 is SNHLY and CDR2 is FYNNEI. The CDR3 sequence is 14 residues long. V lost 7 bases, J lost 6 bases, and 8 bases stayed unmatched. This chain's CDR3 is CASTPGQVSQPQHF. In nucleotides, the CDR3 is TGTGCCAGCACCCCGGGACAGGTTAGTCAGCCCCAGCATTTT.

The V and J genes are TRBV19 and TRBJ1-2; D remains ambiguous. The CDR3 runs to 13 residues. V gave up 0 bases and J gave up 7 bases, with 9 bases separating them. Germline loops: CDR1 LNHDA, CDR2 SQIVND (reference sequence). The CDR3 DNA is TGTGCCAGTAGTATAGAGCGGCATGGTGGCTACACCTTC. It is translated as CASSIERHGGYTF. Combining the CDR3 with reference TRBV19 and TRBJ1-2 gives the whole variable domain DGGITQSPKYLFRKEGQNVTLSCEQNLNHDAMYWYRQDPGQGLRLIYYSQIVNDFQKGDIAEGYSVSREKKESFPLTVTSAQKNPTAFYLCASSIERHGGYTFGSGTRLTVV.

The chain recombines TRBV27 with TRBJ2-3; TRBD2 agrees at 11 bases. This CDR3 has 15 residues. The ends lost 3 bases at V and 1 base at J; junction bases unmatched: 0. CDR1 MNHEY and CDR2 SMNVEV come from the germline V gene (reference sequence). The DNA of the CDR3 is TGTGCCAGCAGTTTTAGCGGGGGGGGCACAGATACGCAGTATTTT. This translates into CASSFSGGGTDTQYF.

V usage is TRBV2 and J usage is TRBJ1-6, with no clear D. The CDR3 is 12 residues long. Germline V gives CDR1 SNHLY, CDR2 FYNNEI. Trimming removed 8 bases at V and 5 bases at J, with 7 bases between. The CDR3 nucleotides read TGTGCCAGCGTCTCAGATAATTCACCCCTCCACTTT. Translation: CASVSDNSPLHF.